The rows below give T cell receptor beta chains drawn from one sample of a study of graft-versus-host responses after intestinal transplantation. Antigens of these TCRs are unknown. The assay was immunoSEQ multiplex PCR, and TCRdb's table has in-frame clones only and misses some. The sample holds 90,000 to 120,000 clones; roughly 86% are singletons and the top ten take over 0.55%. Sequences were derived from unstimulated CD4+ T cells sorted from spleen or lymph node cells, sampled before transplant. These receptors came from a human donor who was the organ donor for an intestinal transplant. The CDR3 runs from the conserved cysteine through the conserved F or W. Fields, in order: V gene, D gene, clone size, J gene, CDR3 protein, CDR3 DNA. The D gene is left open where the match is weak. Only part of the rows carry a size: once, few, many, or a class if the clone is expanded.

TRBV5-5	.	.	TRBJ1-5	CASSVGPETNQPQHF	TGTGCCAGCAGCGTGGGCCCTGAGACCAATCAGCCCCAGCATTTT
TRBV11-3	TRBD2	.	TRBJ2-1	CASSLVTSGGLNEQFF	TGTGCCAGCAGCTTAGTTACTAGCGGGGGGTTAAATGAGCAGTTCTTC
TRBV4-3	.	.	TRBJ1-2	CASSQVQGRYGYTF	TGCGCCAGCAGCCAGGTCCAGGGGAGGTATGGCTACACCTTC
TRBV5-1	.	once	TRBJ2-1	CASSPGDAYDNEQFF	TGTGCCAGCAGCCCAGGGGACGCGTATGACAATGAGCAGTTCTTC
TRBV27	TRBD2	.	TRBJ2-2	CASRGANTGELFF	TGTGCCAGCCGGGGGGCGAACACCGGGGAGCTGTTTTTT
TRBV29-1	TRBD2	.	TRBJ2-5	CSAGTGGGETQYF	TGCAGCGCCGGAACGGGGGGAGGCGAGACCCAGTACTTC
TRBV11-2	.	.	TRBJ2-3	CASSPTVPQYF	TGTGCCAGCAGCCCGACGGTACCGCAGTATTTT
TRBV18	.	few	TRBJ2-2	CASSPPTTARGTGELFF	TGTGCCAGCTCACCACCAACCACAGCCCGAGGAACCGGGGAGCTGTTTTTT
TRBV9	.	.	TRBJ1-2	CASSPSGFGYTF	TGTGCCAGCAGCCCGTCAGGTTTTGGCTACACCTTC
TRBV19	.	once	TRBJ2-5	CASSSLSSFRETQYF	TGTGCCAGTAGTAGCCTTTCGTCGTTTAGGGAGACCCAGTACTTC
TRBV4-1	TRBD1	.	TRBJ2-7	CASSRYPRPGQGVYEQYF	TGCGCCAGCAGCCGATACCCTAGACCGGGACAGGGGGTCTACGAGCAGTACTTC
TRBV5-1	.	.	TRBJ2-1	CASSLRSESSYNEQFF	TGCGCCAGCAGCTTGCGCAGCGAGAGCTCCTACAATGAGCAGTTCTTC
TRBV27	TRBD1	.	TRBJ2-3	CASSLGQGTYTQYF	TGTGCCAGCAGTCTCGGACAGGGAACGTACACGCAGTATTTT
TRBV29-1	TRBD1	few	TRBJ2-4	CSAGTGTGTRNIQYF	TGCAGCGCTGGGACCGGGACAGGGACGAGAAACATTCAGTACTTC
TRBV13	.	.	TRBJ1-2	CASSLTDYGYTF	TGTGCCAGCAGCCTGACGGATTATGGCTACACCTTC
TRBV5-6	TRBD2	.	TRBJ2-1	CASSVRTSGRGNEQFF	TGTGCCAGCAGCGTACGGACTAGCGGGAGGGGAAATGAGCAGTTCTTC
TRBV7-9	.	.	TRBJ2-3	CASSSQQGLDTQYF	TGTGCCAGCAGCTCCCAACAGGGATTGGATACGCAGTATTTT
TRBV11-2	.	.	TRBJ1-5	CASSPHSDQPQHF	TGTGCCAGCAGCCCCCACAGTGATCAGCCCCAGCATTTT
TRBV10-3	TRBD1	.	TRBJ1-2	CAISEADRGGGYTF	TGTGCCATCAGTGAGGCCGACAGGGGAGGCGGCTACACCTTC
TRBV6-1	.	once	TRBJ2-5	CASSSRTVQETQYF	TGTGCCAGCAGTTCCCGGACAGTCCAAGAGACCCAGTACTTC